This TCR beta chain emerged from a study of shared clonotypes between healthy human individuals. Germline V CDR1 and CDR2: MGHDK, SYGVNS. The CDR3 spans 13 residues. Trimming cost V 3 bases and J 6 bases, with 9 bases left between them. General study points: Estimated richness was generally greater in naive than memory subsets.

The repertoire was sequenced with immunoSEQ multiplex PCR; TCRdb's copy has only in-frame clones and lacks some. The data contain about 380,000 clones, 95% to 97% of them seen just once; the ten biggest clones take up about 0.32%. To note about this clone: As yet, its antigen is unknown.

The source material was memory CD8+ T cells sorted from blood. Subset indicated: CD45RO+ cells pooled with CCR7-negative TemRA cells. The chain combines TRBV25-1 with TRBJ2-1; D gene uncertain. The clonotype was recovered from a young man in good health. The CDR3 DNA sequence: TGTGCCAGCAGTGATCGGGCGATCAATGAGCAGTTCTTC. Amino acids: CASSDRAINEQFF.